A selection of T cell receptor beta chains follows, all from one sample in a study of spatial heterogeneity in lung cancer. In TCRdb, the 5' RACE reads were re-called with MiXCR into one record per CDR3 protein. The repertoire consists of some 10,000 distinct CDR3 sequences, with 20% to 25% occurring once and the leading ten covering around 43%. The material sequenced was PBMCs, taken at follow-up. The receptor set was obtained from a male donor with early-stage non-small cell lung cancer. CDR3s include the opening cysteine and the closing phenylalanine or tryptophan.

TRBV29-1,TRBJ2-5,CSVVIAQETQYF
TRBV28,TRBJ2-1,CASSPIRGSGYNEQFF
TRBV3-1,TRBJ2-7,CASSHTDSEQYF
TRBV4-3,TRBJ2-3,CASSQDVAPTDTQYF
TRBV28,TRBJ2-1,CASSFFVASGALYNEQFF
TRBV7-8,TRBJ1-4,CASSLYRGGLNEKLFF
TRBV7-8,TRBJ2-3,CASSLPKGTSGGGTDTQYF
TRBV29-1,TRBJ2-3,CSVDSGGTDTQYF
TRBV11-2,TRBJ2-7,CASRDPSGSENYEQYF
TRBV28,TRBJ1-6,CASSFGRGGNSPLHF
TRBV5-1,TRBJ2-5,CASSLRETETQYF
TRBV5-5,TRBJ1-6,CASRAGTQVGALHF
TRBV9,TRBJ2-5,CASSEGWREETQYF
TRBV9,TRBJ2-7,CASSVSVLGGRPGSSSYEQYF
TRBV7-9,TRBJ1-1,CASSFWTGGTNTEAFF
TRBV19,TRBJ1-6,CASSTDRRNSPLHF
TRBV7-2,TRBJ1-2,CASSLAMGQGARGYTF